The 9 T cell receptor beta chains presented below share a single source sample, sequenced in a study of vaccination and CD4 T cells after COVID-19. The Oncomine TCR Beta short-read assay generated sequence data from the DNA of cultured CD4+ T cells. Via MiXCR, TCRdb re-called the PCR reads, giving one row per CDR3 protein. The sample consists of 20,000 to 30,000 distinct CDR3 sequences, less than 70% of them appearing once. Treatment of the sample: approximately 9-day PBMC culture with coronavirus spike peptide pools or control peptides (ViraFEST assay). The antigens for these receptors are not known. The source material was CD4+ T cells from blood, cultured in vitro. The receptors shown here come from a human donor who had recovered from COVID-19.

The chain has TRBV4-3 and TRBJ1-2; perhaps TRBD1 as D (6 bases). CDR3 length: 17 amino acids. V gave up 7 bases and J gave up 3 bases, with 24 bases separating them. Per germline, CDR1 LGHNA and CDR2 YSLEER. CDR3 loop: CASTRSARGLNHYGYTF. The CDR3 DNA reads as TGCGCCAGCACCCGGAGCGCCAGGGGCTTAAACCACTATGGCTACACCTTC.

The chain recombines TRBV6-5 with TRBJ2-7; a weak D match, TRBD1 (5 bases). This CDR3 contains 15 residues. Germline CDR1 reads MNHEY; CDR2 reads SVGAGI. V gave up 2 bases and J gave up 1 base, with 12 bases separating them. CDR3 region: CASSYGADPSYEQYF. CDR3 DNA sequence: TGTGCCAGCAGTTACGGGGCGGACCCGTCCTACGAGCAGTACTTC.

The chain combines TRBV4-3 with TRBJ1-2; D is undetermined. The CDR3 length is 14 residues. Germline CDR1 and CDR2: LGHNA and YSLEER. Trimming stripped 4 bases from V and 4 bases from J, with 13 bases between. The CDR3 protein is CASSLARGTYGYTF. The CDR3 DNA reads TGCGCCAGCAGCCTCGCTCGGGGAACCTATGGCTACACCTTC.

The chain joins TRBV20-1 to TRBJ1-2; D might be TRBD1 (5 bases). V lost 6 bases and J 7 bases, leaving 18 bases between the germline ends. The CDR3 contains 13 residues. Germline-derived CDR1 and CDR2 are DFQATT and SNEGSKA (reference sequence). CDR3 nucleotides: TGCAGTGCAAGGACATCGGCCGGACGTGGCTACACCTTC. It encodes CSARTSAGRGYTF.

The chain combines TRBV30 with TRBJ1-5; TRBD1 aligns across 10 bases. The junction had 7 bases not matched to a gene; V was cut back by 5 bases and J by 6 bases. The length of the CDR3 is 14 residues. In germline, CDR1 is GTSNPN, CDR2 SVGIG (reference sequence). The chain's CDR3 is CAWEGQGGGQPQHF. The DNA of the CDR3 is TGTGCCTGGGAAGGACAGGGGGGAGGTCAGCCCCAGCATTTT.

The V and J genes are TRBV2 and TRBJ2-2; D may match TRBD1 or TRBD2 (5 bases each). The V gene's germline CDR1 is SNHLY and CDR2 FYNNEI. CDR3 length: 16 residues. V lost 6 bases, J lost 1 base, and 15 bases lay in between. In nucleotides, the CDR3 is TGTGCCAGCAGGGGGGTGGGGACCGTGAACACCGGGGAGCTGTTTTTT. Translating gives CASRGVGTVNTGELFF. Together with reference TRBV2 and TRBJ2-2, the CDR3 gives the full variable domain: EPEVTQTPSHQVTQMGQEVILRCVPISNHLYFYWYRQILGQKVEFLVSFYNNEISEKSEIFDDQFSVERPDGSNFTLKIRSTKLEDSAMYFCASRGVGTVNTGELFFGEGSRLTVL.

The chain couples TRBV6-5 to TRBJ1-5, with a tentative D call TRBD1 (6 bases). The V end lost 4 bases, the J end lost 0 bases, and 16 bases lay between the germline ends. The CDR3 has 17 amino acids. Germline loops: CDR1 MNHEY, CDR2 SVGAGI. CDR3 region: CASSSGVGRGSNQPQHF. The CDR3, as DNA: TGTGCCAGCAGTTCAGGGGTTGGGCGGGGTAGCAATCAGCCCCAGCATTTT.

The chain combines TRBV20-1 with TRBJ1-5; D is perhaps TRBD1 (6 bases). Trimming took off 6 bases at V and 4 bases at J, with 19 bases between the two ends. The CDR3 consists of 15 residues. Germline values: CDR1 DFQATT, CDR2 SNEGSKA (reference sequence). CDR3 nucleotide sequence: TGCAGTGCCATTTCAGGGGCCCTGGGGAATCAGCCCCAGCATTTT. Translating gives CSAISGALGNQPQHF.

The CDR3 is CASRTSGSLTDTQYF. The CDR3 DNA reads TGTGCCAGCAGGACTAGCGGGAGCCTCACAGATACGCAGTATTTT. The rearrangement uses TRBV6-1 and TRBJ2-3, with 12 bases identical to TRBD2. CDR1 and CDR2 (germline): MNHNS, SASEGT. Germline trimming cut 6 bases from V and 2 bases from J; bases unmatched to any gene: 3. CDR3 size: 15 residues.